This T cell receptor beta chain was profiled in a study of blood T cell repertoires in COVID-19 (dated by TCRdb to 2019 to 2021). Looking at the study overall: The collaborator samples originated in the United States, Italy and Spain and spanned the acute and convalescent phases of COVID-19. HLA class I and class II types, where available, came from metadata supplied by the sample provider rather than from assay-based typing. Sample metadata almost always included a de-identified subject ID, COVID-19 status, age in years and sex. The repertoires were released in a freely available public database intended as a resource for research on the immune response to SARS-CoV-2. The material from the prospective study consisted of cDNA or gDNA derived from T cells, B-cell-depleted T cells, or PBMCs. The samples were drawn from the first 160 participants of the ongoing ImmuneRACE study and from 950 to 1,500 subjects provided by 6 global collaborators. The dataset comprised deeply sampled blood TCRbeta repertoires from subjects exposed to, actively infected with, or recovered from COVID-19. The study at large found these results: The quantity of clinical and demographic metadata differed by source and by participant and was supplied without curation.

TCRbeta CDR3 regions were amplified from genomic DNA by means of the immunoSEQ Assay, a bias-controlled multiplex PCR. Turning to the authors' computational methods: Nucleated cell counts per sample were estimated from amplification of reference gene primers within the assay. To quantify the absolute abundance of each unique TCRbeta CDR3 rearrangement, sequence reads were collapsed and filtered. For each sample, productive Simpson clonality was calculated by taking the square root of Simpson's diversity index across productive rearrangements. In its TCRdb copy, this immuneACCESS table keeps in-frame sequences only and misses some clones. Where compared with another copy, unresolved V genes explain less than half of these, and the others have no known cause. The V and J calls and clone size come from that table; D and trimming were worked out from the DNA. This sample comprises 100,000 or so clones, around 88% of them detected only once. Around 5% of the sample rests with the top ten.

Whole blood was collected in K2EDTA tubes by collaborating institutions according to the institutions' own protocols. For TCRbeta analysis, collaborators shipped samples as frozen whole blood, isolated PBMCs, or DNA extracted from either of those sample types. The CDR3 covers 14 residues, taking in both the cysteine and the phenylalanine. Only the CDR3 portion is preserved as DNA: 42 bases, with reading frame beginning at the first base. V has 5 bases trimmed and J has 2 bases trimmed; junction bases matching no gene number 2. Based on the germline V gene, the CDR1 and CDR2 sequences are MDHEN and SYDVKM. Concerning this clone: This clone's antigen is unknown. No clone much larger than this one lies a single base away; base qualities are absent.

The specimen was peripheral blood. The clonotype originates from a human donor in a cohort sampled during active COVID-19. The chain is assembled from TRBV28 and TRBJ1-4, and 7 junction bases match TRBD1. The CDR3 region reads CASSQQGTNEKLFF. The bases are TGTGCCAGCAGTCAACAGGGGACTAATGAAAAACTGTTTTTT. Extended through the reference TRBV28 and TRBJ1-4 proteins, this CDR3 yields the full variable domain: DVKVTQSSRYLVKRTGEKVFLECVQDMDHENMFWYRQDPGLGLRLIYFSYDVKMKEKGDIPEGYSVSREKKERFSLILESASTNQTSMYLCASSQQGTNEKLFFGSGTQLSVL.